This TCR beta chain appears in the sequencing data of a study of cytomegalovirus exposure and HLA in healthy donors. Study-wide background: A data release that came early held approximately 85 million unique TCRs from HLA-typed donors.

V was clipped by 6 bases and J by 3 bases, with 23 bases between them. The CDR3 consists of 17 residues. CDR1 and CDR2 from the germline V gene are SEHNR and FQNEAQ (reference sequence). Researchers ran the PCR with 60 Vbeta and 13 Jbeta primers. The method was immunoSEQ multiplex PCR; TCRdb's version includes in-frame clones alone and lacks a portion of them. The repertoire holds 95,000 to 150,000 clones, with less than 90% as singletons. The genes are TRBV7-9 and TRBJ1-2, with a possible D match to TRBD1 (6 bases). Sequencing was done on a sample of PBMCs. The source of this sequence is a man aged 18 to 29 in good health and CMV-seropositive. CDR3 region: CASSPGAREGTHYGYTF. The CDR3 DNA reads TGTGCCAGCAGTCCAGGGGCCAGGGAGGGAACACACTATGGCTACACCTTC.